The 5 T cell receptor beta chains below were found in one sample sequenced in a study of cytomegalovirus exposure and HLA in healthy donors. The PCR contained 60 Vbeta and 13 Jbeta primers. The assay was immunoSEQ multiplex PCR, and TCRdb's table has in-frame clones only and misses some. The data contain about 140,000 clones, 70% to 85% of them singletons. The sequenced material came from PBMCs. The receptors originated from a woman between 50 and 59 years old in good health and CMV-seropositive.

J is TRBJ1-5 and V is TRBV7-2, with D unclear. The V end was cut by 1 base, the J end by 7 bases, with 14 bases between. Germline assignment: CDR1 SGHTA and CDR2 FQGNSA. The length of the CDR3 is 15 residues. The CDR3: CASSLGSPREQPQHF. In nucleotides, the CDR3 is TGTGCCAGCAGCTTAGGGTCGCCTCGGGAACAGCCCCAGCATTTT.

The rearrangement uses TRBV18 and TRBJ1-1; D uncertain. The CDR3 length is 15 residues. Germline CDR1 and CDR2: KGHSH and LQKENI. Trimming shortened V by 4 bases and J by 1 base, and 13 bases separated the two germline ends. The CDR3 region is CASSLNFPGNTEAFF. The DNA of the CDR3 is TGTGCCAGCTCACTCAACTTCCCCGGGAACACTGAAGCTTTCTTT. Full variable domain (missing parts from reference TRBV18 and TRBJ1-1): NAGVMQNPRHLVRRRGQEARLRCSPMKGHSHVYWYRQLPEEGLKFMVYLQKENIIDESGMPKERFSAEFPKEGPSILRIQQVVRGDSAAYFCASSLNFPGNTEAFFGQGTRLTVV.

The genes are TRBV9 and TRBJ2-5; D is perhaps TRBD1 (5 bases). The CDR3 runs 13 residues. Trimming shortened V by 2 bases and J by 4 bases, and 9 bases separated the two germline ends. Germline-derived CDR1 and CDR2 are SGDLS and YYNGEE. The chain's CDR3 is CASSVWGRETQYF. Written as DNA, the CDR3 is TGTGCCAGCAGCGTGTGGGGCCGAGAGACCCAGTACTTC. The variable domain in full, completed from reference TRBV9 and TRBJ2-5, reads DSGVTQTPKHLITATGQRVTLRCSPRSGDLSVYWYQQSLDQGLQFLIQYYNGEERAKGNILERFSAQQFPDLHSELNLSSLELGDSALYFCASSVWGRETQYFGPGTRLLVL.

The V and J genes are TRBV19 and TRBJ2-4; perhaps TRBD1 as D (5 bases). Trimming shortened V by 1 base and J by 7 bases, and 20 bases separated the two germline ends. This CDR3 has 17 residues. Germline CDR1 and CDR2: LNHDA and SQIVND (reference sequence). In nucleotides, the CDR3 is TGTGCCAGTAGTATAGCGGGTTCGGCAGGGCGATGGAACATTCAGTACTTC. Translation gives CASSIAGSAGRWNIQYF.

This sequence joins TRBV9 and TRBJ1-6; D unclear. Germline CDR1 SGDLS, CDR2 YYNGEE. Trimming left V 0 bases short and J 9 bases short, with 4 bases between. The CDR3 length is 12 residues. The chain's CDR3 is CASSVGGSPLHF. Here the CDR3 DNA reads TGTGCCAGCAGCGTAGGAGGTTCACCCCTCCACTTT.